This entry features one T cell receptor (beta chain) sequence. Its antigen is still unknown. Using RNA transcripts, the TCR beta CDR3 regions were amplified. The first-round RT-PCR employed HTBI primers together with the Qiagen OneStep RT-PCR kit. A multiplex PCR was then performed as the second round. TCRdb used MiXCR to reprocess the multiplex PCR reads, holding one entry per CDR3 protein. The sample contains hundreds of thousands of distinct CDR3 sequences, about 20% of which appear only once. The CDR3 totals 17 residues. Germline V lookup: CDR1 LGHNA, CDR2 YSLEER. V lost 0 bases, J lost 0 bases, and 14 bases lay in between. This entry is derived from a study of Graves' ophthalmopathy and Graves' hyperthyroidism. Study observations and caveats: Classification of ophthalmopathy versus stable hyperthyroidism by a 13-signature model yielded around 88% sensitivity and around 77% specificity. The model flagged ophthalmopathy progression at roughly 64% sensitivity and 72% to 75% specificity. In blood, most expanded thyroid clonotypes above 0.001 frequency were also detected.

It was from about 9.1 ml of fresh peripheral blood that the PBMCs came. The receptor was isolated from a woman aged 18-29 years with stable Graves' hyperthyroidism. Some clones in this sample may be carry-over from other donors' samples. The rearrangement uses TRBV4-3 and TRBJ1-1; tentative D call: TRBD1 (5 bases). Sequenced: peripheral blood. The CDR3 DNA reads TGCGCCAGCAGCCAAGATCTGGGGGGAGGAGTGAACACTGAAGCTTTCTTT. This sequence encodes CASSQDLGGGVNTEAFF.